The sequence of this TCR beta chain was determined in a study of T cell clones after liver transplantation. Study details: Post-transplant blood was tracked for graft-donor-reactive T cell clones identified in a pre-transplant mixed lymphocyte reaction. Graft-donor-reactive sequences were compared with third-party-reactive TCRbeta sequences from pre-transplant mixed lymphocyte reactions. Three of the eight recipients were HCV-positive; the rest had non-autoimmune, non-viral transplant indications. Patients counted as tolerant after at least one year off all immunosuppression, enzymes not exceeding twice normal.

Only in-frame clones appear in the TCRdb table, and some are missing; sequencing was by immunoSEQ multiplex PCR. This sample has 20,000 to 30,000 clones, with around three quarters found just once. V was pared by 5 bases and J by 6 bases, with 18 bases between. This CDR3 region has 14 residues. Germline loops: CDR1 SGDLS, CDR2 YYNGEE. The sample here was CD4+ T cells from blood, taken before liver transplant. The chain uses TRBV9 and TRBJ2-7, with a tentative D call TRBD1 (6 bases). The TCR was taken from a human donor who received a liver transplant. CDR3 region: CASSLDRLSGEQYF. Written as DNA, the CDR3 is TGTGCCAGCAGTCTAGACAGGCTGTCCGGCGAGCAGTACTTC.